This is a list of T cell receptor beta chains from one sample in a study of identifying expanded T cells in peripheral blood. Method: immunoSEQ multiplex PCR; TCRdb's copy keeps in-frame clones and lacks some. The sample lists 45,000 to 60,000 clones, around 86% seen once, with approximately 17% in the top ten. Material: blood. The receptors shown here come from a person between 18 and 70 years old in good health. Each CDR3 is given without its conserved first and last residue.

TRBV27,TRBJ2-1,ASSLTKTSGVTYNEQF
TRBV4-2,TRBJ2-1,ASSQDPRGLVDEQF
TRBV6-5,TRBJ1-1,ASSYGPMVFTEAF
TRBV27,TRBJ2-1,ASSFRGSGNEQF
TRBV27,TRBJ2-2,ASSIRFGPGELF
TRBV7-8,TRBJ2-3,ASIVRAGVGDTQY
TRBV5-1,TRBJ2-3,ASSSSGGAYDTQY
TRBV7-7,TRBJ2-3,ASSGGSGDTQY
TRBV15,TRBJ1-1,ATSPTSSYLNTEAF
TRBV6-5,TRBJ2-3,ASSNNRGTDTQY
TRBV11-2,TRBJ2-3,ASSLRAGSDTQY
TRBV29-1,TRBJ2-7,SVRQNSYEQY
TRBV19,TRBJ1-1,ASSLRLNTEAF
TRBV7-7,TRBJ2-1,ASSQGGGDEQF
TRBV5-8,TRBJ2-5,ASSNLQGYETQY
TRBV29-1,TRBJ2-3,SVEGLGHLTDTQY
TRBV2,TRBJ1-4,ASSRDISNEKLF
TRBV19,TRBJ2-1,ASTGQFNEQF
TRBV19,TRBJ1-4,ASSAPGQPNEKLF
TRBV7-2,TRBJ2-2,AEQQGAGELF
TRBV7-2,TRBJ1-6,ASSAGQGPSTPLH
TRBV7-9,TRBJ1-6,ASSRAGSSYNSPLH
TRBV6-5,TRBJ1-1,ASSSTGFTEAF
TRBV6-6,TRBJ1-1,ASRGLKGEKAF
TRBV7-8,TRBJ2-3,ASSPTGDTQY
TRBV5-5,TRBJ1-1,ASSSRPQVNTEAF
TRBV18,TRBJ1-5,ASSPGLGNQPQH
TRBV19,TRBJ2-2,ASSIELAANTGELF
TRBV23-1,TRBJ2-6,ATQGVSGANVLT
TRBV9,TRBJ2-3,ASSPWTSAEDTQY